These T cell receptor beta chains were read from a single sample in a study of blood T cell repertoires in COVID-19. Profiling relied on immunoSEQ multiplex PCR, and the TCRdb table lists in-frame clones only, not all of them. Seen here are fewer than 15,000 clones, under 95% observed once, and the top ten hold about 14%. Specimen: peripheral blood. Receptors were obtained from a human donor in a cohort sampled during active COVID-19. Both conserved end residues are part of each CDR3. Fields, in order: V gene, J gene, clone size, CDR3 protein. Not all rows give a size; the values are once, few, many and, for expanded clones, a class.

V: TRBV7-9; J: TRBJ2-3; size: once; CDR3: CASSRGTDTQYF
V: TRBV28; J: TRBJ2-1; size: NA; CDR3: CASSWGLAGGRRIDNEQFF
V: TRBV10-2; J: TRBJ2-3; size: NA; CDR3: CASSGLSTDTQYF
V: TRBV9; J: TRBJ2-7; size: NA; CDR3: CASSATSGKEFEQYF
V: TRBV28; J: TRBJ2-7; size: NA; CDR3: CASSLGLAGEYEQYF
V: TRBV5-6; J: TRBJ2-5; size: NA; CDR3: CASSSSFSSIRDEYF
V: TRBV24-1; J: TRBJ2-5; size: NA; CDR3: CATRAGAQETQYF
V: TRBV28; J: TRBJ1-2; size: NA; CDR3: CASSLDRDGYTF
V: TRBV4-1; J: TRBJ1-5; size: NA; CDR3: CASSATGANQPQHF
V: TRBV5-4; J: TRBJ2-1; size: NA; CDR3: CASSSMNEQFF
V: TRBV28; J: TRBJ1-2; size: NA; CDR3: CASSLGQGNYGYTF
V: TRBV6-4; J: TRBJ1-1; size: NA; CDR3: CASSASPGNTEAFF
V: TRBV27; J: TRBJ1-5; size: NA; CDR3: CASSLTLGQPQHF
V: TRBV19; J: TRBJ2-3; size: NA; CDR3: CASSIVLAGGPTDTQYF
V: TRBV2; J: TRBJ2-5; size: NA; CDR3: CASSDRNSGGETQYF
V: TRBV2; J: TRBJ2-2; size: NA; CDR3: CASSDLLVGVTGELFF
V: TRBV19; J: TRBJ1-1; size: once; CDR3: CASSIVGRGMNTEAFF
V: TRBV13; J: TRBJ2-7; size: NA; CDR3: CASSSAGTSGQYEQYF
V: TRBV5-4; J: TRBJ1-1; size: NA; CDR3: CASSSALQGGNTEAFF
V: TRBV30; J: TRBJ1-2; size: NA; CDR3: CAWSVSGSNYGYTF
V: TRBV5-1; J: TRBJ2-1; size: once; CDR3: CASSLGQMNEQFF
V: TRBV18; J: TRBJ2-7; size: NA; CDR3: CASSTGTGAYEQYF
V: TRBV20-1; J: TRBJ1-5; size: NA; CDR3: CSASLGQGGGQPQHF
V: TRBV4-2; J: TRBJ2-3; size: NA; CDR3: CASSQASGTGTDTQYF
V: TRBV6-6; J: TRBJ2-7; size: NA; CDR3: CASSRQGLGYEQYF
V: TRBV28; J: TRBJ1-2; size: NA; CDR3: CASRNQGGFNYGYTF
V: TRBV9; J: TRBJ2-7; size: NA; CDR3: CASSFGGQPNEQYF